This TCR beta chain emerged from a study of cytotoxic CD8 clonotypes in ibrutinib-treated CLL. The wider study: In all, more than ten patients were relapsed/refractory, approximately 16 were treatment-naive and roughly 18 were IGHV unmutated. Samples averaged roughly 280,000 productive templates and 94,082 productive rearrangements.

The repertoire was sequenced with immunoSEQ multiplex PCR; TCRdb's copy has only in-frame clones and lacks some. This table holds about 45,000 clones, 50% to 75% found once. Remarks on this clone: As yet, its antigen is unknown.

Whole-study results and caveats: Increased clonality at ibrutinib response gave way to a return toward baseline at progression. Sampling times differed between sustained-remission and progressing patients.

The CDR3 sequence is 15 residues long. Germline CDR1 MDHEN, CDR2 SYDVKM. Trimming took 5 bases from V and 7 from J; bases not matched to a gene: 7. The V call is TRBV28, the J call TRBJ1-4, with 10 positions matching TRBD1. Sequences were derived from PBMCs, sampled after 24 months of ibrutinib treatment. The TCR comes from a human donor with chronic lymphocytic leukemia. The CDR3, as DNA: TGTGCCAGCAGTGCCAGACAGGGGGCGGGTGAAAAACTGTTTTTT. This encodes CASSARQGAGEKLFF.